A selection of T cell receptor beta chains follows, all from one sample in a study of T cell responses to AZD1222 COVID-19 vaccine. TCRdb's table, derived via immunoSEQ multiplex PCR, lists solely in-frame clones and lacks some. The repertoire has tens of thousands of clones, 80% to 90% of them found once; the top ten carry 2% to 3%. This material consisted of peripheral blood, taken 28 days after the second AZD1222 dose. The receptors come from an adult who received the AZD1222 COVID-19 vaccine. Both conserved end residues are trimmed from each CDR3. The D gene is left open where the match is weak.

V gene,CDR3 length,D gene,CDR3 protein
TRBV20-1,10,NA,SASSGANVLT
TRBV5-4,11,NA,ASSPGPYGGYT
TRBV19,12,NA,ASSMVWGNTEAF
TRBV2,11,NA,ASSELSSQPQH
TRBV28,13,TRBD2,ATRPRGGSGGELF
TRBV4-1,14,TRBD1,ASSQVQGAAGNTIY
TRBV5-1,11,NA,ASSARGSYEQY
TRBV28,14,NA,ASSPGGRDSNQPQH
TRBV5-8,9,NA,ASSLAVTQY
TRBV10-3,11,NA,AISSGADYGYT
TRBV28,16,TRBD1,ASSFTGGAPSTNEKLF
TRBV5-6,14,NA,ASSPGRASGANVLT
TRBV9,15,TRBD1,ASSVDRRGTGVNEQF
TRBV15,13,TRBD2,ATSRPSGSTYEQY
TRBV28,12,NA,ASSFGTPNQPQH
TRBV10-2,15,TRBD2,ASSEDRLAGVPDTQY
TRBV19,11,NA,ASSFTITDTQY
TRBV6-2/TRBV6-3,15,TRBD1,ASSNSRGRGRNTEAF
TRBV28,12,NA,ASSSINTGNTIY
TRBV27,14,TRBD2,ASSPPLAGTKNIQY
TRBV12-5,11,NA,AGGLGPYNEQF
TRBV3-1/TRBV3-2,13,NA,ASSQPTGANSPLH
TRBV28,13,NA,ASSAQAPRDYGYT
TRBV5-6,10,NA,ASSLDSWELF
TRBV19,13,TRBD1,ASTQRGTGGSPLH
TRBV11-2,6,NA,ASSLGG
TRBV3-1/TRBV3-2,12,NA,ASSQSFSYNEQF
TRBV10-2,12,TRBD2,AAQGGYSTDTQY
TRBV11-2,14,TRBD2,ASSLVGGRAAGELF
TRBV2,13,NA,ATKRPGGLQETQY
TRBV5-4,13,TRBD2,ASSLSGSYTGELF
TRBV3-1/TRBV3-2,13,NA,ASSQGNRGQETQY
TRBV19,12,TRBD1,ASRNQGASYGYT
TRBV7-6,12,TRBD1,ASSLTGGTGELF
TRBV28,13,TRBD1,ASSSHDREAYEQY
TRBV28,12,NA,ASSLIARNTEAF
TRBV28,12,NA,ASSRRASGNTIY
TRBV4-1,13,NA,ASSQDPDRSAEQY
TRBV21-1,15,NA,ASSLDPLAGGGYEQY
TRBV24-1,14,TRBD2,ATSDFLSSGRETQY
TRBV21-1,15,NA,ASSKVPQTGPNQPQH
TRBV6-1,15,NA,ASSERGRGTGANVLT
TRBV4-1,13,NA,ASSQGSGTQETQY
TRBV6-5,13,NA,ATRASSGPRTIQY
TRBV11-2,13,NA,ASSQGNVQDHEQY
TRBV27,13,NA,ASYRAGASTDTQY
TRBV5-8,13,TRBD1,ASSPWTGLNTEAF
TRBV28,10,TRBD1,ASSFPGGGAF
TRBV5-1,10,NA,ASAQGSETQY
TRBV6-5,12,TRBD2,ASTAGGGRETQY
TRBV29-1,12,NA,SVYGDTDSYEQY